The T cell receptor beta chain described here comes from a study of shared clonotypes between healthy human individuals (dated by TCRdb to about 2020). Describing the broader study: The cohort comprised a couple of women and a few men aged 18 to 49 years. For each donor, CD4 naive and CD4 memory were each given three plates, CD8 naive was given two plates, and CD8 memory was given one plate. To estimate repertoire size and how much clonotypes are shared between individuals, the study performed deep sequencing of blood TCR repertoires from 4 to 6 healthy adults. Different laboratories and diverse techniques were used to prepare libraries and sequence TCR repertoires, to increase sequencing depth and limit assay-specific biases. Leukapheresis yielded between about 0.94 and 10 billion PBMCs per donor. The paper as a whole reports these results and caveats: Estimated clonotype richness was generally larger for naive than for memory subsets. Because the study included only a small number of donors, the genetic and exposure-history diversity represented was limited. Pairwise subsampling led to the expectation that sequencing depth would affect the degree of clonotype sharing among donors. Clonotypes shared by all four sorted-subset donors showed higher generation probabilities than non-shared clonotypes. Rarefaction of sorted-subset datasets indicated incomplete sequencing despite the large sequencing depth. Sampling was restricted to blood, and TCR repertoires in tissues likely differ from the TCR repertoires found in blood. Sharing across a few donors was observed for around 5% of naive CD4, 3% to 3.5% of naive CD8, 2% to 2.5% of memory CD4, and roughly 0.43% of memory CD8 clonotypes.

TCR CDR3 regions were amplified from genomic DNA by multiplex PCR using the deep immunoSEQ assay. For each cell subset, the extracted genomic DNA was distributed evenly across all wells of several immunoSEQ 96-well plates, and each plate served as one replicate. For sorted subsets, roughly 200 ng of genomic DNA, equivalent to 25,000 to 30,000 T cell genomes, went into each replicate PCR. Purified libraries were measured with a Qubit 3.0 fluorometer, size-checked on a Bioanalyzer 2100, and measured again with the KAPA Library Quantification kit. Every immunoSEQ 96-well plate was sequenced on a separate single-read 150-cycle Illumina NextSeq 550 flow cell. The authors processed their data as follows. The immunoSEQ output contained only junctional sequences without quality scores, so filtering could not match that applied to full-length reads. To assign V/J genes and CDR3, sequences were annotated against IMGT germline references using PyIR, a Python wrapper for IgBLAST v1.9. Reads with weak V/J assignments (E-value above 1e-6), missing CDR3, stop codons, out-of-frame junctions, or ambiguous translated residues were removed. V3J clonotypes were defined by identical inferred V gene, J gene, and CDR3 amino acid sequence. To compute the percentage overlap between repertoires, the number of shared unique clonotypes was divided by the size of the smaller repertoire. Richness of each repertoire was evaluated using RTK rarefaction, the Chao1 estimator, and Recon v2.1 estimates of unobserved clonotypes. Generation probabilities were computed with OLGA for all TCRbeta clonotypes obtained by the gDNA method from several donors. TCRdb's version of the immuneACCESS table is confined to in-frame rearrangements and falls short of the full clone set. An unresolved V gene accounts for under half of the shortfall where checked; the remainder is of unknown origin. V and J calls and clone size are given by that table; D and trimming were obtained from the DNA. In all, the sample holds hundreds of thousands of clones, and around two thirds of those were seen once. Of the sample, less than 2% falls within the top ten clones.

The donors were healthy, HIV-negative adults with no recently reported acute infections or vaccinations. All donors were Caucasian adults living in Nashville, Tennessee, USA. Magnetic negative selection was used to enrich CD4+ T cells, after which naive cells were positively selected on CD45RA and the negative fraction became the memory subset. Blood was obtained by leukapheresis, after which PBMCs were separated by Ficoll-Histopaque density gradient centrifugation and cryopreserved in liquid nitrogen vapor phase. Analytical flow cytometry was used to check the purity and quantity of every magnetically sorted T cell population. From each sorted fraction, genomic DNA was isolated and quantified by UV absorbance on a Nanodrop 2000c. Concerning this clone itself: No cognate antigen has been identified for it. Base-call qualities are not available, and no considerably larger clone is one nucleotide away.

The sample consisted of memory CD4+ T cells sorted from blood. Interpreted using the paper, the cell subset or site label stands for: CD45RA-negative fraction. The clonotype comes from a woman aged 30 to 39 in good health.

The sequence in DNA is TGTGCCAGCGGGACGACGCTTAACTCAGAGACCCAGTACTTC. Its translation reads: CASGTTLNSETQYF. The chain is made from TRBV5-5 and TRBJ2-5; the D element might be TRBD1 or TRBD2, as each aligns at 5 bases. V drops 7 bases and J drops 4 bases, leaving 17 bases in between. Including the terminal cysteine and phenylalanine, the CDR3 comprises 14 residues. Only the CDR3 portion is preserved as DNA: 42 bases, with reading frame beginning at the first base. CDR1 and CDR2 are drawn from the germline V gene (reference sequence): SGHKS, YYEKEE. With all but the CDR3 taken from the reference TRBV5-5 and TRBJ2-5 genes, the full variable domain is: DAGVTQSPTHLIKTRGQQVTLRCSPISGHKSVSWYQQVLGQGPQFIFQYYEKEERGRGNFPDRFSARQFPNYSSELNVNALLLGDSALYLCASGTTLNSETQYFGPGTRLLVL.